Below are 30 T cell receptor beta chains sequenced from a single sample in a study of blood T cell repertoires in COVID-19. The repertoire was sequenced with immunoSEQ multiplex PCR; TCRdb's copy has only in-frame clones and lacks some. The sample records about 88,000 clones, around 90% being singletons. The sample consisted of peripheral blood. The receptors come from a woman aged 60-75 years with COVID-19, enrolled during active disease.

The chain recombines TRBV29-1 with TRBJ1-5; D unclear. This CDR3 contains 14 residues. V was pared by 2 bases and J by 0 bases, with 8 bases between. Germline loops: CDR1 SQVTM, CDR2 ANQGSEA. The CDR3: CSVEWQDSNQPQHF. The CDR3 nucleotides read TGCAGCGTTGAATGGCAGGATAGCAATCAGCCCCAGCATTTT. The whole variable domain, remainder taken from reference TRBV29-1 and TRBJ1-5, is SAVISQKPSRDICQRGTSLTIQCQVDSQVTMMFWYRQQPGQSLTLIATANQGSEATYESGFVIDKFPISRPNLTFSTLTVSNMSPEDSSIYLCSVEWQDSNQPQHFGDGTRLSIL.

The chain combines TRBV7-2 with TRBJ2-2; 7 bases align to TRBD2. From germline, CDR1 is SGHTA and CDR2 FQGNSA. The CDR3 runs 14 residues. After removal of 8 bases from V and 4 bases from J, the junction contained 7 bases not matched to a gene. CDR3 nucleotide sequence: TGTGCCAGCCGTGTGGGGGGGATCACCGGGGAGCTGTTTTTT. It translates to CASRVGGITGELFF.

Only one count was recorded for this clone. This chain links TRBV19 with TRBJ2-3; weak D call: TRBD2 (5 bases). Germline CDR1 and CDR2: LNHDA and SQIVND (reference sequence). Between the trimmed V and J ends, which lost 0 bases and 5 bases, there was a span of 12 bases. The CDR3 has 15 residues. The CDR3 bases are TGTGCCAGTAGTATAGATCTAAGAGGGATAGATACGCAGTATTTT. This encodes CASSIDLRGIDTQYF.

The chain uses TRBV18 and TRBJ2-5, with 7 bases aligning to TRBD2. V shed 2 bases, J shed 0 bases, and the junction held 3 bases outside the gene matches. This CDR3 is built from 15 residues. Germline V gene lookup returns CDR1 KGHSH and CDR2 LQKENI. Here the CDR3 reads CASSPRLADQETQYF. CDR3 sequence (DNA): TGTGCCAGCTCACCAAGGCTAGCGGACCAAGAGACCCAGTACTTC.

The count of this clone is one. The genes are TRBV5-1 and TRBJ1-6, with D perhaps TRBD1 (6 bases). The CDR3 contains 16 residues. Germline loops: CDR1 SGHRS, CDR2 YFSETQ. Deletions cut 0 bases from V and 10 bases from J, with 17 bases between. The CDR3 sequence is CASSLADSQPKSPLHF. The CDR3 coding sequence is TGCGCCAGCAGCTTGGCGGACAGCCAGCCCAAATCACCCCTCCACTTT.

The rearrangement uses TRBV11-2 and TRBJ2-5; possibly TRBD1 for D (6 bases). Trimming cost V 5 bases and J 4 bases, with 20 bases left between them. CDR1 and CDR2 (germline): SGHAT, FQNNGV. The CDR3 totals 16 residues. CDR3 in amino acids: CASSRGTQGLGETQYF. CDR3 DNA: TGTGCCAGCAGCCGAGGTACTCAGGGGTTGGGAGAGACCCAGTACTTC.

The chain is built from TRBV5-1 and TRBJ2-5, with 10 bases lining up with TRBD1. The CDR3 has 15 residues. Germline V gene sequence: CDR1 SGHRS, CDR2 YFSETQ. With V trimmed by 4 bases and J by 5 bases, 8 bases remained unmatched. Written as DNA, the CDR3 is TGCGCCAGCAGCCGGGGACAGGGGAGTAGGGAGACCCAGTACTTC. Encoded protein: CASSRGQGSRETQYF.

This rearrangement joins TRBV7-2 to TRBJ2-3; TRBD2 aligns across 8 bases. The V gene end was trimmed by 2 bases and the J gene end by 4 bases; junction bases not matched to a gene: 5. The CDR3 sequence is 15 residues long. Germline assignment: CDR1 SGHTA and CDR2 FQGNSA. The CDR3 is CASSLLAGLSDTQYF. CDR3 DNA: TGTGCCAGCAGCTTATTAGCGGGGTTGTCAGATACGCAGTATTTT.

V usage is TRBV7-9 and J usage is TRBJ2-7; 9 nucleotides agree with TRBD1. The CDR3 is 15 residues long. The V segment lost 7 bases and the J segment 3 bases; nucleotides outside the gene matches: 10. In germline, CDR1 is SEHNR, CDR2 FQNEAQ (reference sequence). CDR3 protein: CASIDSGTGSYEQYF. The CDR3 DNA reads as TGTGCCAGCATCGATTCTGGGACAGGGAGCTACGAGCAGTACTTC.

This clone was observed a few times. The gene calls are TRBV7-2 and TRBJ1-2, with 11 bases aligning to TRBD1. With 5 bases clipped from V and 4 bases from J, the junction kept 6 bases outside the gene matches. Germline CDR1 SGHTA, CDR2 FQGNSA. The CDR3 runs to 15 residues. CDR3 nucleotides: TGTGCCAGCAGCACGTGGACAGGGGGCACCTATGGCTACACCTTC. This gives the protein CASSTWTGGTYGYTF.

The chain combines TRBV19 with TRBJ1-2; 7 nucleotides align to TRBD1. With 7 bases clipped from V and 4 bases from J, the junction kept 12 bases outside the gene matches. Germline-derived CDR1 and CDR2 are LNHDA and SQIVND (reference sequence). The CDR3 consists of 15 residues. The CDR3 nucleotides are TGTGCCAGTATGAGGACGGGACAGCCCATCTATGGCTACACCTTC. Its protein product is CASMRTGQPIYGYTF.

This chain links TRBV9 with TRBJ2-2, with 7 bases fitting TRBD2. The CDR3 has 15 residues. Germline CDR1 is SGDLS and CDR2 is YYNGEE. V shed 0 bases, J shed 6 bases, and the junction held 5 bases outside the gene matches. The CDR3 DNA sequence: TGTGCCAGCAGCGTAGGCGGGGGTGGGCCCGGGGAGCTGTTTTTT. It translates to CASSVGGGGPGELFF.

This sequence joins TRBV7-9 and TRBJ1-2; 7 bases agree with TRBD1. V lost 5 bases and J lost 4; bases outside the gene matches: 7. Germline CDR1 SEHNR, CDR2 FQNEAQ (reference sequence). The CDR3 consists of 14 residues. CDR3 coding DNA: TGTGCCAGCAGCCCCCAAGGGGGCAGCTATGGCTACACCTTC. This gives the protein CASSPQGGSYGYTF.

The V call is TRBV6-1, the J call TRBJ1-5; 7 nucleotides line up with TRBD1. Germline V CDR1 and CDR2: MNHNS, SASEGT. This CDR3 spans 18 amino acids. With V trimmed by 2 bases and J by 2 bases, 12 bases remained unmatched. CDR3 nucleotides: TGTGCCAGCAGTGAATTTTACAGGGGAGAGAGTGGCAATCAGCCCCAGCATTTT. Encoded protein: CASSEFYRGESGNQPQHF.

The chain links TRBV19 to TRBJ1-5; 9 bases map to TRBD1. Trimming took 5 bases from V and 0 from J; bases not matched to a gene: 11. Germline loops: CDR1 LNHDA, CDR2 SQIVND (reference sequence). The length of the CDR3 is 18 residues. The CDR3 protein is CASSGGGTGSFSNQPQHF. The CDR3 DNA reads as TGTGCCAGTAGTGGAGGGGGGACAGGGTCTTTTAGCAATCAGCCCCAGCATTTT.

CDR3 DNA: TGTGCCAGCAGCCGACAACGCTGGGGCAGAGTCTACGAGCAGTACTTC. Translating gives CASSRQRWGRVYEQYF. V is TRBV14 and J is TRBJ2-7; a possible D gene is TRBD1 (5 bases). This CDR3 is built from 16 residues. The V end was cut by 4 bases, the J end by 3 bases, with 19 bases between. The V gene's germline CDR1 is SGHDN and CDR2 FVKESK.

The V and J genes are TRBV11-2 and TRBJ1-6; perhaps TRBD1 as D (6 bases). Trimming took off 3 bases at V and 2 bases at J, with 11 bases between the two ends. The germline gives CDR1 SGHAT, CDR2 FQNNGV. The CDR3 runs to 16 residues. The CDR3 region has the DNA TGTGCCAGCAGCTTGCAGGGGACCGCCTATAATTCACCCCTCCACTTT. Amino acid sequence: CASSLQGTAYNSPLHF.

CDR3 in DNA: TGTGCCAGCAGCTTAGTTGGCAGCGGGGGGGATAACTATGGCTACACCTTC. It codes for CASSLVGSGGDNYGYTF. V gene TRBV7-2 combines with J gene TRBJ1-2; tentative D call: TRBD1 (5 bases). From germline, CDR1 is SGHTA and CDR2 FQGNSA. V lost 1 base and J lost 1, with 16 bases in between. CDR3 length: 17 residues.

V and J are TRBV29-1 and TRBJ1-1; 8 positions agree with TRBD1. This CDR3 is 13 amino acids long. Germline CDR1 reads SQVTM; CDR2 reads ANQGSEA. V shed 6 bases, J shed 5 bases, and the junction held 8 bases outside the gene matches. The CDR3 DNA is TGCAGCGTCGCCGGACAGGGCGGAACTGAAGCTTTCTTT. It codes for CSVAGQGGTEAFF.

This chain uses TRBV7-6 with TRBJ2-5; the D is unclear. The ends were cut back, 2 bases at V and 5 bases at J, with 6 bases in the middle. The V gene's germline CDR1 is SGHVS and CDR2 FNYEAQ. The CDR3 sequence is 12 residues long. The chain's CDR3 is CASSLIEETQYF. As DNA, the CDR3 is TGTGCCAGCAGCTTAATTGAGGAGACCCAGTACTTC.

This clone appeared a single time. The rearrangement joins TRBV2 to TRBJ1-2; 7 nucleotides match TRBD1. This CDR3 has 15 residues. Germline values: CDR1 SNHLY, CDR2 FYNNEI. Trimming removed 4 bases from V and 4 bases from J; junction bases left unmatched: 9. As DNA, the CDR3 is TGTGCCAGCAGTGTCACGGACAGGTTTGGCTATGGCTACACCTTC. Its protein product is CASSVTDRFGYGYTF.

The CDR3 DNA reads as TGTGCCAGCAGGGGCTCAACTAATGAAAAACTGTTTTTT. This gives the protein CASRGSTNEKLFF. The gene calls are TRBV2 and TRBJ1-4; D uncertain. The CDR3 runs to 13 residues. V was pared by 6 bases and J by 0 bases, with 5 bases between. Germline CDR1 SNHLY, CDR2 FYNNEI.

The chain links TRBV28 to TRBJ1-4, with TRBD1 as a possible D gene (6 bases). V was shortened by 6 bases and J by 14 bases, with 19 bases between the two germline ends. The CDR3 spans 13 residues. Germline assignment: CDR1 MDHEN and CDR2 SYDVKM. The CDR3 loop is CASRKRQGSELFF. Written as DNA, the CDR3 is TGTGCCAGCAGAAAAAGGCAGGGGAGTGAGCTGTTTTTT. Drawing the rest from reference TRBV28 and TRBJ1-4, the complete variable domain is DVKVTQSSRYLVKRTGEKVFLECVQDMDHENMFWYRQDPGLGLRLIYFSYDVKMKEKGDIPEGYSVSREKKERFSLILESASTNQTSMYLCASRKRQGSELFFGSGTQLSVL.

V usage is TRBV19 and J usage is TRBJ2-3; D unclear. Germline lookup yields CDR1 LNHDA and CDR2 SQIVND (reference sequence). V was pared by 6 bases and J by 2 bases, with 3 bases between. This CDR3 is built from 11 residues. The CDR3 bases are TGTGCCAGTAGCCTCACAGATACGCAGTATTTT. It is translated as CASSLTDTQYF.

The V and J genes are TRBV5-8 and TRBJ1-1; TRBD1 aligns across 9 bases. The CDR3 has 14 amino acids. V was pared by 1 base and J by 5 bases, with 3 bases of the junction left unmatched. Germline loops: CDR1 SGHTS, CDR2 YDEGEE. CDR3 sequence: CASSLTGGRTEAFF. The CDR3, as DNA: TGTGCCAGCAGCTTGACAGGGGGCAGGACTGAAGCTTTCTTT.

The J gene is TRBJ2-7, the V gene TRBV30, with 7 bases that match TRBD1. Looked up from germline, CDR1 is GTSNPN and CDR2 is SVGIG (reference sequence). Germline trimming cut 5 bases from V and 7 bases from J; bases unmatched to any gene: 26. The CDR3 length is 18 residues. The CDR3 here is CAWRPRLLTGPGGREQYF. CDR3 bases: TGTGCCTGGCGACCTCGGTTACTGACCGGGCCAGGGGGTCGTGAGCAGTACTTC.

The chain uses TRBV9 and TRBJ2-3, with 7 bases fitting TRBD1. Germline CDR1 is SGDLS and CDR2 is YYNGEE. CDR3 length: 16 residues. The ends lost 0 bases at V and 2 bases at J; junction bases unmatched: 6. This CDR3 reads CASSVASGQVTDTQYF. The DNA for the CDR3 is TGTGCCAGCAGCGTAGCCTCAGGACAGGTCACAGATACGCAGTATTTT.

This sequence joins TRBV18 and TRBJ1-2; D not resolved. The germline V and J ends were trimmed by 0 bases and 5 bases, with 13 bases remaining between them. Germline CDR1 and CDR2: KGHSH and LQKENI. The CDR3 is 15 residues long. The CDR3 protein is CASSPPQERVYGYTF. In DNA form, the CDR3 reads TGTGCCAGCTCACCACCTCAGGAACGCGTATATGGCTACACCTTC.

V and J are TRBV19 and TRBJ1-5, with D perhaps TRBD1 (6 bases). The CDR3 covers 16 residues. With 0 bases removed from V and 5 bases from J, the gap between germline ends came to 14 bases. Germline V gives CDR1 LNHDA, CDR2 SQIVND (reference sequence). Here the CDR3 DNA reads TGTGCCAGTAGTATAGATCCCGGGACAAGTGATCAGCCCCAGCATTTT. Translation gives CASSIDPGTSDQPQHF.

This chain connects TRBV6-1 to TRBJ2-6, with D possibly matching TRBD1 (6 bases). CDR1 is MNHNS and CDR2 is SASEGT in the germline V gene. The CDR3 is 16 residues long. V lost 2 bases, J lost 4 bases, and 12 bases lay in between. In DNA, the CDR3 is TGTGCCAGCAGTGAATGGGGGCGAGCCGGGGCCAACGTCCTGACTTTC. Translation gives CASSEWGRAGANVLTF.